This TCR beta chain comes out of a study of cytomegalovirus exposure and HLA in healthy donors. Details on this clone: As yet, its antigen is unknown.

The PCR made use of 60 Vbeta and 13 Jbeta primers. The table came from immunoSEQ multiplex PCR; TCRdb's copy has only in-frame clones and leaves some out. Among a few hundred thousand clones listed, 75% to 90% were seen once. This CDR3 comprises 14 residues. Germline V gene sequence: CDR1 SGHNT, CDR2 YYREEE (reference sequence). The V segment lost 4 bases and the J segment 1 base; nucleotides outside the gene matches: 1. Study-wide results and caveats: The Asian-associated ancestry cluster reportedly had fewer N-insertions than the roughly 670-donor mean in a later analysis.

Sample: PBMCs. The chain is built from TRBV5-4 and TRBJ2-1, with 8 bases that match TRBD1. This receptor was obtained from a girl aged 2-9 years in good health and CMV-seronegative. The CDR3 region has the DNA TGTGCCAGCAGCCGGACAGGGTCCTACAATGAGCAGTTCTTC. Translating gives CASSRTGSYNEQFF.